This T cell receptor (beta chain) comes out of a study of shared clonotypes between healthy human individuals. CD8 cells classed as naive were CD45RO-negative and positively selected for CCR7, excluding terminally differentiated effector memory CD45RA+ cells. Recent vaccinations or acute infections were absent in the healthy HIV-negative adult donors. Deep was the level used in running the assay. The protocol was immunoSEQ multiplex PCR, while the TCRdb copy is restricted to in-frame clones and leaves out a portion. Found here are about 1,900,000 clones, about 95% of them singletons; the top ten hold 1% to 1.5%. Germline lookup yields CDR1 GTSNPN and CDR2 SVGIG (reference sequence). Deletions cut 1 base from V and 5 bases from J, with 11 bases between. This CDR3 has 13 residues. This clone was counted a few times.

The sequencing input was naive CD8+ T cells sorted from blood. The chain combines TRBV30 with TRBJ1-1; D uncertain. The sequence came from a man between 18 and 35 years old in good health. CDR3 amino acids: CAWSDISETEAFF. The CDR3 region has the DNA TGTGCCTGGAGTGATATCTCAGAAACTGAAGCTTTCTTT.